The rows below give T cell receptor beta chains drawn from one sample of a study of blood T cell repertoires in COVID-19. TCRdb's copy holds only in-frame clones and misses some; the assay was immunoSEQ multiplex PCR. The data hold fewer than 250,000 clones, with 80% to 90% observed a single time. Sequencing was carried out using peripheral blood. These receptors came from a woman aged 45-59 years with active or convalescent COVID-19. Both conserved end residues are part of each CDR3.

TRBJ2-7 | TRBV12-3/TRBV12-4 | CASNDWRGEQYF
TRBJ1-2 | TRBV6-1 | CASSDLRQGGNYGYTF
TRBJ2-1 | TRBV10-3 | CAISEVQPNEQFF
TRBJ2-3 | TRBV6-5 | CASSYFRGQWTDTQYF
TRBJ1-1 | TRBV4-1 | CASSQGGMNTEAFF
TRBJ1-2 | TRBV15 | CATSRVGTGAGYTF
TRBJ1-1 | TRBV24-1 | CATSSRFRDTEAFF
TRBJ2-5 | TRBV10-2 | CASSPARQEGTQYF
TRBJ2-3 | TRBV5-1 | CASSLSPGGTSTDTQYF
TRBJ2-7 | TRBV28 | CASSPATGRVVGEQYF
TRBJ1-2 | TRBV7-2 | CASSLAGPPTGYTF
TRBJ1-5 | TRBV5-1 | CASSPRRGSQPQHF
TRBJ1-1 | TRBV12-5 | CASGLGTGVTF
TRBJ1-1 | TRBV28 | CASSFDTVETEAFF
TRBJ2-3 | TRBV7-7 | CASSHRTHTDTQYF
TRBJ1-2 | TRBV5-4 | CASSFQGSDYGYTF